The 24 T cell receptor beta chains presented below share a single source sample, sequenced in a study of cytomegalovirus exposure and HLA in healthy donors (dated by TCRdb to about 2017). Library prep was done by the immunoSEQ multiplex PCR assay. A mixture of 60 forward primers for TCR Vbeta segments and 13 reverse primers for TCR Jbeta segments was used in the multiplex PCR. TCRdb limited this immuneACCESS table to in-frame rearrangements with V and J called. A share of clones is missing; checked studies link under half to unresolved V genes, and the rest is unexplained. The sample data list some 120,000 clones, and 79% of these were observed just once. Clones ranked in the top ten supply about 2% of the sample. Specimen: PBMCs. The source of these receptors is a man between 18 and 35 years old in good health and CMV-seronegative.

This sequence joins TRBV10-3 and TRBJ2-1, with D possibly matching TRBD2 (5 bases). V gave up 3 bases and J gave up 0 bases, with 15 bases separating them. Germline V gives CDR1 ENHRY, CDR2 SYGVKD. The CDR3 sequence is 17 residues long. The DNA for the CDR3 is TGTGCCATCAGTGAACCAACTAGTTCGAGCTCCTACAATGAGCAGTTCTTC. This gives the protein CAISEPTSSSSYNEQFF.

This clone was counted only a few times. The chain employs TRBV7-9 and TRBJ2-3; D is uncertain. Looked up from germline, CDR1 is SEHNR and CDR2 is FQNEAQ (reference sequence). CDR3 length equals 14 residues. The ends were cut back, 1 base at V and 3 bases at J, with 8 bases in the middle. The CDR3 DNA follows: TGTGCCAGCAGCTTAGTTGGGCGAACAGATACGCAGTATTTT. As protein: CASSLVGRTDTQYF.

The chain couples TRBV9 to TRBJ1-2; no reliable D call. V was trimmed by 2 bases and J by 6 bases, leaving 11 bases between them. Germline values: CDR1 SGDLS, CDR2 YYNGEE. The CDR3 is 13 amino acids. CDR3 sequence reads: CASSVGRDDGYTF. The CDR3 coding sequence is TGTGCCAGCAGCGTCGGCCGGGATGATGGCTACACCTTC.

This CDR3 is CASSPGGPGGYEQYF. CDR3 nucleotide sequence: TGTGCCAGCAGCCCCGGCGGGCCAGGGGGCTACGAGCAGTACTTC. This rearrangement joins TRBV5-6 to TRBJ2-7, with TRBD1 matching over 7 bases. The germline CDR1 and CDR2 sequences are SGHDT and YYEEEE. The CDR3 sequence is 15 residues long. The ends lost 4 bases at V and 3 bases at J; junction bases unmatched: 10.

The J gene is TRBJ2-5, the V gene TRBV18, with TRBD1 identical over 7 bases. From germline, CDR1 is KGHSH and CDR2 LQKENI. The CDR3 has 13 residues. Germline trimming cut 3 bases from V and 3 bases from J; bases unmatched to any gene: 1. CDR3 region: CASSPGTEETQYF. Here the CDR3 DNA reads TGTGCCAGCTCACCTGGGACAGAAGAGACCCAGTACTTC.

The genes are TRBV6-5 and TRBJ1-4; TRBD1 agrees at 7 bases. Looked up from germline, CDR1 is MNHEY and CDR2 is SVGAGI. This CDR3 has 15 residues. After removal of 0 bases from V and 3 bases from J, the junction contained 1 base not matched to a gene. CDR3 in DNA: TGTGCCAGCAGTTACTCAGGACAGGCTAATGAAAAACTGTTTTTT. It translates to CASSYSGQANEKLFF.

On this clone itself: The junction departs from germline at one end; a sequencing error may be responsible. This chain links TRBV6-4 with TRBJ1-1; 12 bases fit TRBD1. This CDR3 is built from 14 residues. Germline assignment: CDR1 MRHNA and CDR2 SNTAGT. DNA for the CDR3: TGTGCCAGCAGTTACTCAGGGACAGGGGGCCTAACTTTCTTT. Translating gives CASSYSGTGGLTFF.

This clone was recorded only once. The chain recombines TRBV7-6 with TRBJ1-1; 8 nucleotides line up with TRBD1. Germline V gives CDR1 SGHVS, CDR2 FNYEAQ. The ends lost 4 bases at V and 3 bases at J; junction bases unmatched: 4. CDR3 length: 14 residues. The CDR3 coding sequence is TGTGCCAGCAGCTCCGGACAGGGTCACACTGAAGCTTTCTTT. As protein: CASSSGQGHTEAFF.

The chain joins TRBV27 to TRBJ1-2; 8 positions match TRBD1. CDR1 and CDR2 from the germline V gene are MNHEY and SMNVEV (reference sequence). The CDR3 is made up of 15 amino acids. J gave up 8 bases and V 0 bases, and 8 bases lay outside the gene matches. The CDR3 loop is CASSLSGQGAGGYTF. DNA of the CDR3: TGTGCCAGCAGTTTATCTGGCCAGGGGGCAGGAGGCTACACCTTC.

The V gene is TRBV10-2, the J gene TRBJ1-4, with TRBD1 as a possible D gene (6 bases). Germline CDR1 is WSHSY and CDR2 is SAAADI. The CDR3 length is 14 residues. Trimming left V 6 bases short and J 0 bases short, with 8 bases between. The CDR3 DNA reads TGCGCCAGCAGGACAGGTGCAACTAATGAAAAACTGTTTTTT. It translates to CASRTGATNEKLFF.

This clone was observed many times. CDR3 in amino acids: CASSQEGQEDVQYF. The CDR3 DNA reads TGTGCCAGCAGCCAAGAGGGACAGGAGGACGTGCAGTACTTC. This sequence joins TRBV4-2 and TRBJ2-7, with 8 bases matching TRBD1. Per the germline V gene, CDR1 is LGHNA and CDR2 is YNFKEQ. The CDR3 covers 14 residues. V was pared by 0 bases and J by 9 bases, with 7 bases of the junction left unmatched.

The chain has TRBV29-1 and TRBJ2-5, with D uncertain. This CDR3 region has 11 residues. Germline V CDR1 and CDR2: SQVTM, ANQGSEA. The CDR3 is CTVEPQETQYF. The CDR3 DNA reads TGCACCGTCGAGCCGCAAGAGACCCAGTACTTC.

This sequence joins TRBV5-1 and TRBJ2-5, with TRBD2 as a possible D gene (6 bases). CDR3 length equals 13 residues. Germline CDR1 SGHRS, CDR2 YFSETQ. With 2 bases removed from V and 6 bases from J, the gap between germline ends came to 11 bases. The CDR3 reads CASSFSGEKTQYF. CDR3 sequence (DNA): TGCGCCAGCAGCTTTAGCGGTGAAAAGACCCAGTACTTC. The entire variable domain, with the rest obtained from reference TRBV5-1 and TRBJ2-5, is as follows: KAGVTQTPRYLIKTRGQQVTLSCSPISGHRSVSWYQQTPGQGLQFLFEYFSETQRNKGNFPGRFSGRQFSNSRSEMNVSTLELGDSALYLCASSFSGEKTQYFGPGTRLLVL.

V is TRBV19 and J is TRBJ2-6; D is uncertain. Between the trimmed V and J ends, which lost 6 bases and 4 bases, there was a span of 10 bases. This CDR3 is built from 14 residues. The germline V gene encodes CDR1 LNHDA and CDR2 SQIVND (reference sequence). The CDR3 here is CASRMVAGANVLTF. The CDR3 DNA is TGTGCCAGTAGAATGGTAGCAGGGGCCAACGTCCTGACTTTC.

This chain connects TRBV18 to TRBJ2-5, with 10 bases matching TRBD1. V lost 2 bases, J lost 4 bases, and 4 bases stayed unmatched. The CDR3 sequence is 15 residues long. The germline V gene has CDR1 KGHSH and CDR2 LQKENI. Here the CDR3 reads CASSPDRDRGETQYF. DNA for the CDR3: TGTGCCAGCTCACCAGACCGGGACAGGGGAGAGACCCAGTACTTC.

This CDR3 reads CASTNRQGNTEAFF. The CDR3 DNA sequence: TGTGCCAGCACCAACAGACAGGGTAACACTGAAGCTTTCTTT. This sequence joins TRBV11-2 and TRBJ1-1; 7 bases are a match to TRBD1. Trimming took 7 bases from V and 2 from J; bases not matched to a gene: 7. This CDR3 region has 14 residues. Germline CDR1 is SGHAT and CDR2 is FQNNGV.

The V gene is TRBV7-2, the J gene TRBJ2-1; the match to TRBD1 covers 7 bases. CDR1 and CDR2 (germline): SGHTA, FQGNSA. CDR3 length: 15 residues. V trimming: 1 base; J trimming: 5 bases; junction bases outside the gene matches: 5. The CDR3, as DNA: TGTGCCAGCAGCTTAGGTACAGGGGTTAACAATGAGCAGTTCTTC. Translation: CASSLGTGVNNEQFF.

In this sample, this clone turned up many times. The J gene is TRBJ1-5, the V gene TRBV10-1; 9 bases align to TRBD1. This CDR3 contains 20 residues. Germline assignment: CDR1 WNHNN and CDR2 SYGVQD (reference sequence). Losses at the gene ends were 2 bases for V and 9 bases for J; bases not matched to a gene: 23. This chain's CDR3 is CASSEPFPPGQGKVRRPQHF. The CDR3 DNA is TGCGCCAGCAGTGAGCCTTTCCCACCGGGACAGGGAAAAGTGAGGCGGCCCCAGCATTTT.

V gene TRBV4-2 combines with J gene TRBJ2-1; 8 bases are a match to TRBD2. The V gene's germline CDR1 is LGHNA and CDR2 YNFKEQ. This CDR3 comprises 15 residues. V gave up 0 bases and J gave up 7 bases; unmatched junction bases: 5. The CDR3 bases are TGTGCCAGCAGCCAAGACAACGGGAGGGCGAATGAGCAGTTCTTC. This sequence encodes CASSQDNGRANEQFF.

The sample holds a few counts of this clone. This chain connects TRBV18 to TRBJ2-6; D unclear. Germline V gene lookup returns CDR1 KGHSH and CDR2 LQKENI. V lost 6 bases and J lost 5, with 5 bases in between. The CDR3 runs 12 residues. In DNA form, the CDR3 reads TGTGCCAGCTCGCTAAGGGCCAACGTCCTGACTTTC. Its protein is CASSLRANVLTF.

The CDR3 DNA reads TGTGCCAGCAGCCCACGTTTCGGTAGCGTTTTCACCGGGGAGCTGTTTTTT. Its protein is CASSPRFGSVFTGELFF. The rearrangement links TRBV7-2 to TRBJ2-2, with D possibly being TRBD2 (5 bases). V gave up 5 bases and J gave up 4 bases, with 20 bases separating them. Germline-derived CDR1 and CDR2 are SGHTA and FQGNSA. The CDR3 covers 17 residues.

The CDR3 loop reads CASSMDRGKTDTQYF. The CDR3 coding sequence is TGTGCCAGTAGTATGGACAGGGGAAAGACAGATACGCAGTATTTT. This chain joins TRBV19 and TRBJ2-3; 9 positions agree with TRBD1. Losses at the gene ends were 3 bases for V and 3 bases for J; bases not matched to a gene: 4. Germline CDR1 and CDR2: LNHDA and SQIVND (reference sequence). The CDR3 totals 15 residues. Based on the CDR3 plus reference TRBV19 and TRBJ2-3, the full variable domain is DGGITQSPKYLFRKEGQNVTLSCEQNLNHDAMYWYRQDPGQGLRLIYYSQIVNDFQKGDIAEGYSVSREKKESFPLTVTSAQKNPTAFYLCASSMDRGKTDTQYFGPGTRLTVL.

The rearrangement links TRBV18 to TRBJ1-1; the D is unclear. Per the germline V gene, CDR1 is KGHSH and CDR2 is LQKENI. The CDR3 has 13 residues. V gave up 3 bases and J gave up 7 bases, with 12 bases separating them. Written as DNA, the CDR3 is TGTGCCAGCTCACCTCCCTCCGGGAATGAAGCTTTCTTT. Protein: CASSPPSGNEAFF.

J is TRBJ2-1 and V is TRBV5-6, with D perhaps matching TRBD2 (6 bases). V was pared by 2 bases and J by 0 bases, with 12 bases between. Germline CDR1 and CDR2: SGHDT and YYEEEE. The CDR3 is 16 residues long. CDR3 loop: CASSFVAVSSYNEQFF. CDR3 DNA sequence: TGTGCCAGCAGCTTCGTAGCGGTGAGCTCCTACAATGAGCAGTTCTTC.